The rows below give T cell receptor beta chains drawn from one sample of a study of T cell responses to AZD1222 COVID-19 vaccine. Generated by immunoSEQ multiplex PCR, the TCRdb table keeps only in-frame clones and is missing some. The repertoire has about 110,000 clones, about 90% of them found once; the top ten carry 5% to 5.5%. This specimen was peripheral blood, taken on day 0 of AZD1222 vaccination. These receptors were taken from an adult in good health. The CDR3 runs from the conserved cysteine through the conserved F or W. Each record gives: D gene, V gene, CDR3 protein. D genes are given only for firm matches.

.	TRBV27	CASSLGQGRSYEQYF
TRBD2	TRBV5-1	CASSPGLADYNEQFF
TRBD2	TRBV3-1/TRBV3-2	CASSQRTSARDTQYF
.	TRBV9	CASSVGGAADTQYF
.	TRBV6-5	CASNSGNKLTEAFF
.	TRBV6-1	CASSERGNQPQHF
.	TRBV9	CASSVEGGGEPQHF
.	TRBV28	CASPPGAGGNSYEQYF
.	TRBV7-6	CASSLTGSGGYTF
.	TRBV14	CASSQGYTPTNEKLFF
.	TRBV19	CASSIGYREGNQPQHF
.	TRBV9	CASSVDAPNTQYF
.	TRBV18	CASSTGTDQPQHF
.	TRBV27	CASSFRDGEQYF
TRBD1	TRBV9	CASSVTGGPTYNEQFF
TRBD2	TRBV15	CATSRDLSVDGLAVAEQFF
.	TRBV28	CASGGTFSYEQYF
.	TRBV7-3	CASSFLGGTDNEQFF
TRBD2	TRBV25-1	CASSDLREGNTGELFF
.	TRBV6-5	CASTTGYYGYTF
.	TRBV7-9	CASSPRWGRGTGNTIYF
.	TRBV27	CASSLVSSYEQYF
.	TRBV28	CASSLRIEAFF
.	TRBV29-1	CSVVRGDGYTF
.	TRBV25-1	CASSETTNTEAFF
TRBD1	TRBV19	CASSGQGSSSNQPQHF
.	TRBV7-2	CASSFTGVAGELFF
TRBD2	TRBV5-1	CASRSSGVSYNEQFF
.	TRBV5-1	CASSGGPNYGYTF
TRBD1	TRBV6-5	CASISRGPNYGYTF
TRBD2	TRBV4-1	CASSSRTSGRVETQYF
TRBD1	TRBV5-4	CASSSGQGVTDTQYF
.	TRBV28	CASSGGARGYTF
.	TRBV4-1	CASSNSQDGREKLFF
.	TRBV18	CASSPLESSTGQNTEAFF
TRBD1	TRBV28	CAGGQQGAEAFF
.	TRBV6-1	CASSEARGSLYGYTF
TRBD1	TRBV27	CASTPPGQGVNEQYF
.	TRBV4-1	CASSQDAVNEKLFF
.	TRBV4-1	CASSHQADTEAFF
.	TRBV5-1	CASSSGNEKLFF
TRBD1	TRBV19	CASGTVSSYNEQFF
.	TRBV9	CASSVEGASTDTQYF
.	TRBV7-9	CASSLGTYEQYF
TRBD1	TRBV19	CASSIFGQGATPRGYTF
TRBD1	TRBV2	CASTTGAPLHQPQHF
.	TRBV3-1/TRBV3-2	CASSPTQGSDTQYF
.	TRBV6-5	CASRLMTPGNTIYF